This TCR beta chain is drawn from a study of blood T cell repertoires in COVID-19. The authors' processing: Cell counts per sample came from amplifying reference gene primers. Produced via immunoSEQ multiplex PCR; TCRdb's table is partial and in-frame only. The V and J calls and clone size were taken over from that table, and D and trimming were inferred from the DNA. The data contain about 200,000 clones, roughly 77% of them singletons. The study drew participants aged about 18 to 90 years from fewer than 30 US areas. Participants were placed into cohorts based on the clinical history they reported. This receptor was obtained from a woman aged 45 to 65 with acute COVID-19. Sequenced: PBMCs or T cells enriched from blood (not recorded which).

The CDR3 protein is CASSQDGRSTQGYYGYTF. The CDR3 region has the DNA TGTGCCAGCAGCCAAGATGGGAGGTCGACCCAGGGCTACTATGGCTACACCTTC. This chain uses TRBV3-1 (or the pseudogene TRBV3-2) with TRBJ1-2, with D maybe TRBD1 (5 bases). CDR3 length: 18 amino acids. Germline V gives CDR1 LGHDT, CDR2 YNNKEL (reference sequence). Trimming stripped 0 bases from V and 3 bases from J, with 20 bases between.